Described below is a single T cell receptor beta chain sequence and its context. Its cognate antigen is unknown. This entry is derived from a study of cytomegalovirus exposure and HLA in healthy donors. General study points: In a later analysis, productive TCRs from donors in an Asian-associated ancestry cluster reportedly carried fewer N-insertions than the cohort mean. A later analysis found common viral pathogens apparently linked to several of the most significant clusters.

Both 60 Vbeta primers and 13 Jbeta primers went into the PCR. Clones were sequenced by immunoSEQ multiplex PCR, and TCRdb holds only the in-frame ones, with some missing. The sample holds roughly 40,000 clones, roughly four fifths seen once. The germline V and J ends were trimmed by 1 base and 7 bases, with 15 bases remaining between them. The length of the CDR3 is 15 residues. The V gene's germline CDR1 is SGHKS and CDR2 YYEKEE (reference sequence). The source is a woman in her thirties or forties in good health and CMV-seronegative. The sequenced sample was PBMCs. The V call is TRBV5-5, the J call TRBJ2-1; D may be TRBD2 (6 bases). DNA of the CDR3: TGTGCCAGCAGCTTGACTCTCACTAGCTGGAATGAGCAGTTCTTC. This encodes CASSLTLTSWNEQFF.